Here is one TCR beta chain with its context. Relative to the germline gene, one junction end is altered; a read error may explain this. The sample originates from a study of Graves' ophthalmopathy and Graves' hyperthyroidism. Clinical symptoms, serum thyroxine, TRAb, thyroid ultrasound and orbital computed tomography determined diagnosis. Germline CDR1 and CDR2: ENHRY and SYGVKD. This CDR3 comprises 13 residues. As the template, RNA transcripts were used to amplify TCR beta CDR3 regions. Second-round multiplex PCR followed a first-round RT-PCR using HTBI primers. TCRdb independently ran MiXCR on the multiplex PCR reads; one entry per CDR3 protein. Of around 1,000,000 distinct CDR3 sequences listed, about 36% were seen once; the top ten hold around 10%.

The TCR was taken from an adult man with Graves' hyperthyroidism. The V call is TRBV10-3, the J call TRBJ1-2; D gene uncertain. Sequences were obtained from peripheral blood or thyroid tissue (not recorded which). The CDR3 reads CAISESLGDGCTF. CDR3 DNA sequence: TGTGCCATCAGTGAGTCGCTAGGTGATGGCTGCACCTTC.